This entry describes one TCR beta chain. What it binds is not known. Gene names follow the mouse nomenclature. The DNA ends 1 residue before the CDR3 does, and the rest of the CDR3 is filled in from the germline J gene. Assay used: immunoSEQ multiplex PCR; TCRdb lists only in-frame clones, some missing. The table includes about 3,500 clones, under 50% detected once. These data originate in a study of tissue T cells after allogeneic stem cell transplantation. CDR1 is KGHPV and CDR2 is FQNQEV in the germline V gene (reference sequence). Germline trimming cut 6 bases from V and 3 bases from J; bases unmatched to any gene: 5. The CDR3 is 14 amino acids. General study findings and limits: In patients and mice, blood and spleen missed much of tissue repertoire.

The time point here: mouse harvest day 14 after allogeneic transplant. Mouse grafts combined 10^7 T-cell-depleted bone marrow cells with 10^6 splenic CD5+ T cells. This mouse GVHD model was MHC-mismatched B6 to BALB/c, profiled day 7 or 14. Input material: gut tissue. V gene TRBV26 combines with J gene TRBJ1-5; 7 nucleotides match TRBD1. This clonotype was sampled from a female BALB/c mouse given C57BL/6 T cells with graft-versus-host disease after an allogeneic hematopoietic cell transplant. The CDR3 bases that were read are TGTGCCAGCAGCCGACAGGGAGGCAACCAGGCTCCGCTT. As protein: CASSRQGGNQAPL. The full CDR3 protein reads CASSRQGGNQAPLF.